This T cell receptor (beta chain) is from a study of cytomegalovirus exposure and HLA in healthy donors. About the study: T cells numbering 150 million to 200 million yielded 95 million to 140 million unique TCR beta sequences in an earlier analysis.

This clone was counted a single time. Its antigen is unknown. The primer mix had 60 Vbeta and 13 Jbeta primers. The protocol was immunoSEQ multiplex PCR, while the TCRdb copy is restricted to in-frame clones and leaves out a portion. The repertoire consists of tens of thousands of clones, with 79% occurring once and the leading ten covering 3.8%. Findings and limits, study-wide: A link between a missense DCLRE1C variant and TCR beta V- and J-gene trimming emerged from a later analysis. Reports indicate that TCR beta sequences accurately predicted the HLA-A and HLA-B alleles of most subjects.

This TCR was recovered from a woman in her thirties or forties in good health and CMV-seronegative. The specimen was PBMCs.

DNA of the CDR3: TGTGCCAGCTCACCACTTGGCAGCACAGATACGCAGTATTTT. Translating it yields CASSPLGSTDTQYF. This chain links TRBV18 with TRBJ2-3; D remains ambiguous. The CDR3 spans 14 residues. The germline V gene encodes CDR1 KGHSH and CDR2 LQKENI. V dropped 1 base and J dropped 0 bases, with 5 bases sitting between them.